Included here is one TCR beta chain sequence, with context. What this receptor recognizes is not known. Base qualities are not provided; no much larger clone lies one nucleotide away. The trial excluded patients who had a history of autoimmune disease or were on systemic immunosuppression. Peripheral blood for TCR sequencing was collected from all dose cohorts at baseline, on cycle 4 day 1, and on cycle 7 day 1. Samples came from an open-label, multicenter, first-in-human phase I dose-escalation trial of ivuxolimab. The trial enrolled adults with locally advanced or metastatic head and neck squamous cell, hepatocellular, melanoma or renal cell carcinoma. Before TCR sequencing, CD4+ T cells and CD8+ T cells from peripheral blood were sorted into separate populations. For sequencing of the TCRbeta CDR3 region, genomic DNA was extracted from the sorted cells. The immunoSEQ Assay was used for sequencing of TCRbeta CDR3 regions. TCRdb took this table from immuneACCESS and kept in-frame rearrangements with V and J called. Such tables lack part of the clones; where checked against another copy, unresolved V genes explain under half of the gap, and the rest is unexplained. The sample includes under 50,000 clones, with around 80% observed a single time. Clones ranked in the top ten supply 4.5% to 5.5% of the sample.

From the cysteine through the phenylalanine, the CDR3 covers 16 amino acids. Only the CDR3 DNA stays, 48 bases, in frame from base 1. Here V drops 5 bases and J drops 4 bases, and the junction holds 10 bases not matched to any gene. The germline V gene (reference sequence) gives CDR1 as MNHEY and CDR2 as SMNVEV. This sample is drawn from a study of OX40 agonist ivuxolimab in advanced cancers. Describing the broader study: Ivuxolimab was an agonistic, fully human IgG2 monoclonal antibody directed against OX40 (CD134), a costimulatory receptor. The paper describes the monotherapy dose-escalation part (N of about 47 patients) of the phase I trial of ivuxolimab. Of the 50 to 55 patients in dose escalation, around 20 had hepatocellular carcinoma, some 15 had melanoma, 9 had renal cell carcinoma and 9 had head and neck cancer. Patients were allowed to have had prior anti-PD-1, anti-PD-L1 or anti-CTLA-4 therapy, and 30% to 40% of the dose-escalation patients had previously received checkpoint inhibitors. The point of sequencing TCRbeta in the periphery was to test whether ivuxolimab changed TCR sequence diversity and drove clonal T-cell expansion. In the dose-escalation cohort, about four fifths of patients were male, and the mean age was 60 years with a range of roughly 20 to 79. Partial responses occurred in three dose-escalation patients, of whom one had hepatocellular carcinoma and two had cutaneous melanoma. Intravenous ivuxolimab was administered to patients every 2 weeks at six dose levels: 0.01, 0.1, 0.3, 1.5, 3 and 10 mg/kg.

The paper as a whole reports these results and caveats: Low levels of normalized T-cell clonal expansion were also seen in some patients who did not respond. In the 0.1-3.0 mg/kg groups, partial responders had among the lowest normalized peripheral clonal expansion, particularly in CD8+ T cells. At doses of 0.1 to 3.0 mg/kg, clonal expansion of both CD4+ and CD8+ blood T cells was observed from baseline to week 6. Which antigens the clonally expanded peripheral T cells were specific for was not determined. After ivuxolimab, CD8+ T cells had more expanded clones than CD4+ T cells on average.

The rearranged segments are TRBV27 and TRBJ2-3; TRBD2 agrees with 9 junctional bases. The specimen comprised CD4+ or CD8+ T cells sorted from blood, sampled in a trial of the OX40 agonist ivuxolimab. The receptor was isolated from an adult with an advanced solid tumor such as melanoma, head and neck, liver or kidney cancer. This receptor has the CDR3 CASSLRGAGGPDTQYF. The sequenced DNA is TGTGCCAGCAGTCTCAGGGGAGCGGGAGGCCCAGATACGCAGTATTTT.